Here is one T cell receptor (beta chain) with its context. What it binds is unknown. The junction differs from germline at one of its ends, possibly a read error. The data are from a study of cytomegalovirus exposure and HLA in healthy donors. The CDR3 consists of 15 residues. Germline CDR1 reads SSHAT; CDR2 reads FNYEAQ (reference sequence). This PCR relied on a set of 60 Vbeta primers and 13 Jbeta primers. TCRdb's copy holds only in-frame clones and misses some; the assay was immunoSEQ multiplex PCR. The data hold about 140,000 clones, with 60% to 80% observed a single time. General study results and limits: Most subjects' HLA-A and HLA-B alleles were reportedly predicted from TCR beta sequences. In vitro work confirmed that a few CMV-associated chains recognize CMV antigens. A later look showed TCR association rates differing by HLA locus, highest for DRB1 and lowest for HLA-C.

Sequencing input: PBMCs. The sequence came from a man aged 30 to 45 in good health and CMV-seronegative. The genes are TRBV7-7 and TRBJ2-5; 8 bases fit TRBD1. The CDR3 region has the DNA TGTGCTAGCAGCTTAGGTCAGGGGGCCCAAGAGACCCAGTACTTC. This gives the protein CASSLGQGAQETQYF.